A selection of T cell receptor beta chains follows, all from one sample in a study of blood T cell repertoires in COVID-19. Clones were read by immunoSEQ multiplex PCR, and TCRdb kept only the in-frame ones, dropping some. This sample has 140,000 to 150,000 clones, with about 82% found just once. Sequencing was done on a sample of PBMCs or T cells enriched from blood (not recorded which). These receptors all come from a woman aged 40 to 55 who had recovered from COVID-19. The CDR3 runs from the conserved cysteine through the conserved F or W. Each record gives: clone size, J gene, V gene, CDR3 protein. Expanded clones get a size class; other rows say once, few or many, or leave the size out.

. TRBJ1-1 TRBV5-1 CASSEDRGEAFF
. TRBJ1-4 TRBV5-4 CASSLQGGSEKLFF
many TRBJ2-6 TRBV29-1 CSVDFADGNPTGANVLTF
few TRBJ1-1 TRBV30 CAWRQGGTEAFF
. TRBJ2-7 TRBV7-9 CASSAPGRAYEQYF
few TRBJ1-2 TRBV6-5 CASSVTGTGNYGYTF
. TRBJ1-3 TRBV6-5 CASSTKQGAGNTIYF
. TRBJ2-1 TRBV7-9 CASSFPVVSGGAGEQFF
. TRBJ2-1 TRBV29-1 CSAPKLAADPYNEQFF
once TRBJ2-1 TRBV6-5 CASSLGLVNEQFF
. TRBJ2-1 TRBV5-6 CASSFGGGEQFF
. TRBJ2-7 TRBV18 CASSPPSGYEQYF
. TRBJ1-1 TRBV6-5 CASRPQLGTIEAFF
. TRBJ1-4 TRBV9 CASSVGTEGKLFF
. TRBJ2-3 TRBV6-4 CASSEIAGATDTQYF
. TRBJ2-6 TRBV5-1 CASSLSSGANVLTF
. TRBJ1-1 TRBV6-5 CASRSGQGGTEAFF
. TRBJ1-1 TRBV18 CASSLRAGLDTEAFF
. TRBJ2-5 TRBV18 CASSPSGLAGVETQYF
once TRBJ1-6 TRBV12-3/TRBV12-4 CASSQGGNSPLHF
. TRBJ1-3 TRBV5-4 CASSFGTGSGNTIYF
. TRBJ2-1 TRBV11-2 CASSLAGGPGNEQFF
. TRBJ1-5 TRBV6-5 CASSTGGASNQPQHF
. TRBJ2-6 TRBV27 CASSSRGLAGANVLTF
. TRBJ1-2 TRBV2 CASRQIGQGGGGYTF
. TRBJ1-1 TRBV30 CAWSETGKGGTEAFF
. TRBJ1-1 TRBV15 CATSRGGQGDKNTEAFF
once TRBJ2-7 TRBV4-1 CASSQVARETEQYF
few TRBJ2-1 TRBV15 CATSRHPGQGWNEQFF
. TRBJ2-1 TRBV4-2 CASSHLSSSGLVSDEQFF
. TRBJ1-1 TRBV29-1 CSVGYQIGGTAEAFF
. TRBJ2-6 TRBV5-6 CASSLTVSGANVLTF